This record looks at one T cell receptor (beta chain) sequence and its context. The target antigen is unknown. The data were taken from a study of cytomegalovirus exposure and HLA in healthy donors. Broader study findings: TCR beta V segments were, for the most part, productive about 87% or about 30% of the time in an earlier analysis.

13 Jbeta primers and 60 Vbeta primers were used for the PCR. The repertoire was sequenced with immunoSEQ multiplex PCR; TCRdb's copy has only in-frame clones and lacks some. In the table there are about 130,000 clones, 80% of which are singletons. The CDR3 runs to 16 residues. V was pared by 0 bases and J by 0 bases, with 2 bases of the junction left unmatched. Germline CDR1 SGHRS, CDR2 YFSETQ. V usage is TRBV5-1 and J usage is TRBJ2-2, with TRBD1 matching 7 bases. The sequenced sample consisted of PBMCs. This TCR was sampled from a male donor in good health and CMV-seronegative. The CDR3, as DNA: TGCGCCAGCAGCTTGGCGACAGGGTCGAACACCGGGGAGCTGTTTTTT. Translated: CASSLATGSNTGELFF.